This T cell receptor beta chain was retrieved from a study of T-cell reconstitution after alpha-beta-depleted transplantation in children. Germline-derived CDR1 and CDR2 are DFQATT and SNEGSKA (reference sequence). Between the trimmed V and J ends, which lost 6 bases and 4 bases, there was a span of 7 bases. The CDR3 runs 10 residues. Unique molecular identifiers were used to barcode this TCRbeta library. MiXCR was run by TCRdb on the PCR reads, yielding one entry per CDR3 protein. In the table there are 490,000 or so distinct CDR3 sequences, around 13% of which are singletons. This chain joins TRBV20-1 and TRBJ2-7, with a weak D call TRBD2 (5 bases). This sample comprised PBMCs from the stem cell graft donor, obtained from the stem cell graft. The clonotype was recovered from a human donor who donated a stem cell graft to a child with combined immunodeficiency. The CDR3 region has the DNA TGCAGTGCCCGGGAATACGAGCAGTACTTC. It yields the protein CSAREYEQYF.